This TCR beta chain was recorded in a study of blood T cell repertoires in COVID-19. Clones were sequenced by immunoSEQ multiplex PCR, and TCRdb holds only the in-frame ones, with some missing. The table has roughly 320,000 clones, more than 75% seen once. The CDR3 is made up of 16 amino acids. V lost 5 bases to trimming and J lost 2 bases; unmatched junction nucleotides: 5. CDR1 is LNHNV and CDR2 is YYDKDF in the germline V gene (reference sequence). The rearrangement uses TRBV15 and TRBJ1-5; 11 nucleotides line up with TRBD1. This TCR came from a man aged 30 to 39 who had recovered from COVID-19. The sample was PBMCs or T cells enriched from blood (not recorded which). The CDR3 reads CATSEGTGGGNQPQHF. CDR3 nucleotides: TGTGCCACCAGCGAGGGGACAGGGGGTGGCAATCAGCCCCAGCATTTT.